The 21 T cell receptor beta chains given below trace back to one sample, sequenced in a study of type 1 and type 2 diabetes patients. The PCR template was genomic DNA. Multiplex PCR with 30 forward and 13 reverse primers amplified the TCR beta CDR3. TCRdb independently ran MiXCR on the multiplex PCR reads; one entry per CDR3 protein. The sample has fewer than 300,000 distinct CDR3 sequences; approximately 45% are singletons. Specimen: peripheral blood mononuclear cells (PBMCs). Receptors were obtained from a man younger than 35 with type 2 diabetes.

The V and J genes are TRBV24-1 and TRBJ1-1, with no clear D. The CDR3 consists of 13 residues. The germline V gene has CDR1 KGHDR and CDR2 SFDVKD. Deletions cut 0 bases from V and 0 bases from J, with 1 base between. The CDR3 sequence: CATSDLVNTEAFF. For the CDR3, the DNA is TGTGCCACCAGTGATTTGGTGAACACTGAAGCTTTCTTT.

In nucleotides, the CDR3 is TGCAGCGTTGAAGTGTGGGACAGCTGGAATGAGCAGTTCTTC. Translated, it gives CSVEVWDSWNEQFF. The J gene is TRBJ2-1, the V gene TRBV29-1; 7 positions agree with TRBD1. This CDR3 region has 14 residues. Losses at the gene ends were 1 base for V and 7 bases for J; bases not matched to a gene: 7. In germline, CDR1 is SQVTM, CDR2 ANQGSEA.

The V gene is TRBV30, the J gene TRBJ2-7; 9 positions agree with TRBD2. Germline values: CDR1 GTSNPN, CDR2 SVGIG (reference sequence). The CDR3 totals 14 residues. Unmatched junction bases numbered 4, after V lost 2 bases and J lost 2 bases. The CDR3 DNA sequence: TGTGCCTGGAGTCCCAGCGGGGGGACCTACGAGCAGTACTTC. It codes for CAWSPSGGTYEQYF.

This clonotype was found a few times. CDR3 region: CSVAPGLSSYEQYF. The CDR3 nucleotides read TGCAGCGTAGCACCGGGTCTGAGCTCCTACGAGCAGTACTTC. This rearrangement joins TRBV29-1 to TRBJ2-7; D not resolved. This CDR3 has 14 residues. CDR1 and CDR2 from the germline V gene are SQVTM and ANQGSEA. Trimming removed 6 bases at V and 0 bases at J, with 15 bases between.

Many counts were recorded for this clonotype. The chain is built from TRBV19 and TRBJ2-5; possible D gene TRBD1, 6 bases. The CDR3 sequence is 15 residues long. The germline CDR1 and CDR2 sequences are LNHDA and SQIVND (reference sequence). V lost 4 bases to trimming and J lost 3 bases, with 15 bases between them. CDR3 amino acids: CASSRVFRTEETQYF. The CDR3 DNA sequence: TGTGCCAGTAGTAGGGTGTTCCGGACAGAAGAGACCCAGTACTTC.

The chain links TRBV18 to TRBJ1-6; possibly TRBD1 for D (6 bases). Germline lookup yields CDR1 KGHSH and CDR2 LQKENI. The CDR3 covers 15 residues. Trimming shortened V by 2 bases and J by 7 bases, and 12 bases separated the two germline ends. For the CDR3, the DNA is TGTGCCAGCTCACCAGGCCAGGGGCGCAATTCACCCCTCCACTTT. Translation gives CASSPGQGRNSPLHF.

The genes are TRBV19 and TRBJ1-2; 10 bases agree with TRBD1. Germline V gene data show CDR1 as LNHDA and CDR2 as SQIVND (reference sequence). The V and J ends lost 6 bases and 5 bases, in that order; junction bases with no gene match: 6. This CDR3 spans 14 amino acids. The CDR3, as DNA: TGTGCCAGTAGGGGGGGGACAGGGGATTATGGCTACACCTTC. The encoded protein is CASRGGTGDYGYTF.

A single count supports this clonotype. The J gene is TRBJ1-5, the V gene TRBV7-8, with D uncertain. This CDR3 is built from 12 residues. V was pared by 1 base and J by 9 bases, with 7 bases between. In germline, CDR1 is SGHVS, CDR2 FQNEAQ. The CDR3 nucleotides read TGTGCCAGCAGCTTAGAGGTCGCGCCCCAGCATTTT. Translation gives CASSLEVAPQHF.

J is TRBJ2-7 and V is TRBV7-2; 7 bases align to TRBD1. This CDR3 spans 16 amino acids. Germline V gene lookup returns CDR1 SGHTA and CDR2 FQGNSA. J gave up 7 bases and V 2 bases, and 14 bases lay outside the gene matches. The CDR3 nucleotides are TGTGCCAGCAGCTTAACCTGGAGACAGGGTGTTTGGGAGCAGTACTTC. This translates into CASSLTWRQGVWEQYF.

The V gene is TRBV18, the J gene TRBJ2-7; D is undetermined. Germline assignment: CDR1 KGHSH and CDR2 LQKENI. This CDR3 spans 14 amino acids. V was shortened by 4 bases and J by 2 bases, with 12 bases between the two germline ends. The CDR3 loop reads CASSLDRMAYEQYF. CDR3 sequence (DNA): TGTGCCAGCTCACTCGACCGGATGGCCTACGAGCAGTACTTC.

The chain employs TRBV7-2 and TRBJ2-1, with 10 bases lining up with TRBD1. Germline-derived CDR1 and CDR2 are SGHTA and FQGNSA. J gave up 9 bases and V 5 bases, and 13 bases lay outside the gene matches. This CDR3 is built from 16 residues. The CDR3 is CASSGWDRGLRSEQFF. The CDR3 region has the DNA TGTGCCAGCAGCGGATGGGACAGGGGATTAAGGAGTGAGCAGTTCTTC.

A single count supports this clonotype. The V gene is TRBV20-1, the J gene TRBJ2-1, with 9 positions matching TRBD2. Germline values: CDR1 DFQATT, CDR2 SNEGSKA (reference sequence). Losses at the gene ends were 0 bases for V and 7 bases for J; bases not matched to a gene: 10. The CDR3 has 16 amino acids. The CDR3 DNA is TGCAGTGCTAGAGATCTGGGTAGCGGGAGCCCAAATGAGCAGTTCTTC. Amino acid sequence: CSARDLGSGSPNEQFF.

The V and J genes are TRBV2 and TRBJ2-5; D is possibly TRBD2 (6 bases). Germline V gene lookup returns CDR1 SNHLY and CDR2 FYNNEI. Trimming pared 6 bases from V and 1 base from J, leaving 18 bases between. The CDR3 has 16 amino acids. The CDR3 nucleotides are TGTGCCAGCAGCTTAACCGGGACTGTAGTCCAAGAGACCCAGTACTTC. It encodes CASSLTGTVVQETQYF.

This clonotype has ten or more counts. The chain couples TRBV10-3 to TRBJ2-7; possibly TRBD2 for D (5 bases). V was shortened by 4 bases and J by 1 base, with 8 bases between the two germline ends. Germline CDR1 reads ENHRY; CDR2 reads SYGVKD. The length of the CDR3 is 13 residues. CDR3 DNA: TGTGCCATCAGTGGAGGGCAGTCCTACGAGCAGTACTTC. It specifies CAISGGQSYEQYF.

Here the CDR3 reads CASSLDRTYNEQFF. The DNA for the CDR3 is TGTGCCAGCAGCCTTGACAGGACCTACAATGAGCAGTTCTTC. The genes are TRBV7-9 and TRBJ2-1; D possibly corresponds to TRBD1 (6 bases). The CDR3 has 14 residues. Trimming took 5 bases from V and 2 from J, leaving 10 bases between them. The germline V gene has CDR1 SEHNR and CDR2 FQNEAQ (reference sequence).

The chain joins TRBV5-1 to TRBJ2-3, with D possibly matching TRBD2 (6 bases). V gave up 4 bases and J gave up 6 bases, with 18 bases separating them. The CDR3 has 15 amino acids. Germline loops: CDR1 SGHRS, CDR2 YFSETQ. CDR3 coding DNA: TGCGCCAGCAGCGGCGGGGCGATAGCACAGGATACGCAGTATTTT. Protein sequence: CASSGGAIAQDTQYF.

This clonotype was found a few times. This CDR3 reads CASSQGQGPSPLHF. The CDR3 nucleotides are TGTGCCAGCTCGCAAGGACAGGGTCCTTCACCCCTCCACTTT. The chain uses TRBV12-3 or TRBV12-4 and TRBJ1-6; 8 nucleotides line up with TRBD1. V shed 8 bases, J shed 9 bases, and the junction held 9 bases outside the gene matches. The CDR3 runs to 14 residues.

A few counts support this clonotype. The V call is TRBV4-1, the J call TRBJ1-2; weak D call: TRBD1 (5 bases). CDR3 length: 15 residues. CDR1 is MGHRA, CDR2 YSYEKL, per germline. Trimming shortened V by 0 bases and J by 4 bases, and 12 bases separated the two germline ends. In DNA, the CDR3 is TGCGCCAGCAGCCAAGATAGGGGAGCCGGCTATGGCTACACCTTC. The encoded protein is CASSQDRGAGYGYTF.

To note about this clonotype: One end of the junction does not line up with germline, which may come from a read error. The rearrangement links TRBV9 to TRBJ1-1, with D possibly being TRBD1 (6 bases). This CDR3 has 14 residues. Germline CDR1 is SGDLS and CDR2 is YYNGEE. The CDR3 DNA follows: TGTGCCAGCAGCGGACTGCGCGGGGACACTGAAGCTTCCTTC. It specifies CASSGLRGDTEASF.

V usage is TRBV20-1 and J usage is TRBJ2-1, with 10 bases that match TRBD2. V lost 2 bases to trimming and J lost 3 bases; unmatched junction nucleotides: 7. This CDR3 is built from 16 residues. The germline gives CDR1 DFQATT, CDR2 SNEGSKA (reference sequence). CDR3 in amino acids: CSARLAGDLLYNEQFF. Here the CDR3 DNA reads TGCAGTGCTAGACTAGCGGGAGATCTCCTCTACAATGAGCAGTTCTTC.

The chain combines TRBV7-2 with TRBJ2-5, with no clear D. This CDR3 contains 13 residues. With 6 bases removed from V and 1 base from J, the gap between germline ends came to 9 bases. Looked up from germline, CDR1 is SGHTA and CDR2 is FQGNSA. The CDR3: CASSQDGQETQYF. The CDR3 bases are TGTGCCAGCAGTCAGGACGGCCAAGAGACCCAGTACTTC.